These 3 T cell receptor beta chains originate from one sample sequenced in a study of blood T cell repertoires in COVID-19. TCRdb's copy holds only in-frame clones and misses some; the assay was immunoSEQ multiplex PCR. The data contain a few hundred thousand clones, 80% to 90% of them singletons. The specimen sequenced was peripheral blood. The origin of the receptors is a woman aged 45-59 years with acute or convalescent COVID-19.

J is TRBJ2-3 and V is TRBV19, with 9 positions matching TRBD1. Per the germline V gene, CDR1 is LNHDA and CDR2 is SQIVND (reference sequence). The CDR3 is 16 amino acids. Trimming cost V 2 bases and J 3 bases; bases outside gene matches: 6. CDR3 nucleotides: TGTGCCAGTAGTATATTAAGTGGACAGGGGACAGATACGCAGTATTTT. This gives the protein CASSILSGQGTDTQYF. The full variable domain, with the rest looked up from reference TRBV19 and TRBJ2-3, is DGGITQSPKYLFRKEGQNVTLSCEQNLNHDAMYWYRQDPGQGLRLIYYSQIVNDFQKGDIAEGYSVSREKKESFPLTVTSAQKNPTAFYLCASSILSGQGTDTQYFGPGTRLTVL.

This chain connects TRBV28 to TRBJ1-5; perhaps TRBD1 as D (5 bases). Trimming pared 6 bases from V and 0 bases from J, leaving 18 bases between. This CDR3 is 17 amino acids long. The germline V gene has CDR1 MDHEN and CDR2 SYDVKM. CDR3 coding DNA: TGTGCCAGCAGCTCCGCCGTCGGACACTTTAGCAATCAGCCCCAGCATTTT. Amino acids: CASSSAVGHFSNQPQHF.

The gene calls are TRBV6-5 and TRBJ1-6; D is perhaps TRBD1 (6 bases). The CDR3 consists of 16 residues. Trimming left V 2 bases short and J 6 bases short, with 14 bases between. Germline V CDR1 and CDR2: MNHEY, SVGAGI. The chain's CDR3 is CASSYVARGFNSPLHF. The DNA for the CDR3 is TGTGCCAGCAGTTACGTCGCCAGGGGCTTTAATTCACCCCTCCACTTT.